What follows are 18 T cell receptor beta chains derived from one specimen sequenced in a study of T cell repertoires in cytomegalovirus infection. MiXCR, run by TCRdb on the reads, gives a single entry per CDR3 protein. The profile shows 500,000 or so distinct CDR3 sequences, more than 15% of them singletons. The specimen was CD8+ T cells from PBMCs. Receptors were obtained from a human donor in good health (CMV status not recorded). Some clones in this sample may be carry-over from other donors' samples.

The rearrangement links TRBV20-1 to TRBJ2-5; perhaps D is TRBD1 or TRBD2 (5 bases each). The CDR3 sequence is 15 residues long. Trimming removed 1 base from V and 5 bases from J, with 17 bases in between. Germline V gene data show CDR1 as DFQATT and CDR2 as SNEGSKA (reference sequence). The CDR3 loop reads CSARARRGGWETQYF. In DNA, the CDR3 is TGCAGTGCTAGAGCCAGACGTGGGGGTTGGGAGACCCAGTACTTC.

The gene calls are TRBV28 and TRBJ2-3; 9 nucleotides line up with TRBD1. The CDR3 covers 15 residues. CDR1 is MDHEN, CDR2 SYDVKM, per germline. CDR3 sequence reads: CATSGTGTGTDTQYF. The CDR3 DNA follows: TGTGCTACTTCGGGGACAGGGACGGGCACAGATACGCAGTATTTT.

Points on this clonotype: Germline and junction disagree at one end, which may indicate a read error. V and J are TRBV7-6 and TRBJ2-1; possibly TRBD2 for D (6 bases). The CDR3 totals 14 residues. Germline values: CDR1 SGHVS, CDR2 FNYEAQ. In DNA form, the CDR3 reads TGTGCAAGCAGTTCCGGGACTCTCCCCAATGAGCAGTTCTTC. It encodes CASSSGTLPNEQFF.

The chain combines TRBV3-1 with TRBJ2-1, with no clear D. The CDR3 consists of 15 residues. Germline V gene sequence: CDR1 LGHDT, CDR2 YNNKEL (reference sequence). The germline V and J ends were trimmed by 0 bases and 0 bases, with 6 bases remaining between them. The CDR3 sequence: CASSQDSNSYNEQFF. As DNA, the CDR3 is TGTGCCAGCAGCCAAGACTCGAACTCCTACAATGAGCAGTTCTTC.

V is TRBV20-1 and J is TRBJ2-1; 7 bases are shared with TRBD2. The junction had 2 bases not matched to a gene; V was cut back by 0 bases and J by 3 bases. Looked up from germline, CDR1 is DFQATT and CDR2 is SNEGSKA (reference sequence). The CDR3 spans 14 residues. The CDR3 spells CSAREPSGYNEQFF. CDR3 nucleotide sequence: TGCAGTGCTAGAGAGCCTAGCGGCTACAATGAGCAGTTCTTC.

This clonotype was detected ten times or more. This chain uses TRBV7-8 with TRBJ2-1; D remains ambiguous. The CDR3 covers 16 residues. Between the trimmed V and J ends, which lost 3 bases and 5 bases, there was a span of 17 bases. The germline V gene has CDR1 SGHVS and CDR2 FQNEAQ. CDR3 coding DNA: TGTGCCAGCAGCTTCCGACTTCCCTTGTGGGACAATGAGCAGTTCTTC. It encodes CASSFRLPLWDNEQFF.

The chain combines TRBV4-1 with TRBJ2-1, with 14 bases identical to TRBD2. Germline CDR1 and CDR2: MGHRA and YSYEKL. V dropped 5 bases and J dropped 9; count of bases not matched to a gene: 9. The CDR3 has 16 amino acids. The CDR3 region has the DNA TGCGCCAGCAGCACCCGACTAGCGGGGGGGCTCCCTGAGCAGTTCTTC. Translated, it gives CASSTRLAGGLPEQFF.

This clonotype was recorded at least ten times. The chain recombines TRBV11-2 with TRBJ2-1, with TRBD2 matching 10 bases. The germline V gene encodes CDR1 SGHAT and CDR2 FQNNGV. V shed 0 bases and J 5 bases; nucleotides not matched to a gene: 10. CDR3 length: 18 residues. The CDR3 spells CASSLEPSGGGRDNEQFF. The CDR3 DNA is TGTGCCAGCAGCTTAGAACCTAGCGGGGGAGGTCGGGACAATGAGCAGTTCTTC.

This clonotype has a count of ten or more. The genes are TRBV7-2 and TRBJ2-3; D may be TRBD2 (7 bases). Germline CDR1 and CDR2: SGHTA and FQGNSA. Between the trimmed V and J ends, which lost 5 bases and 1 base, there was a span of 19 bases. The CDR3 is 17 residues long. CDR3 region: CASSLAWGGAGTDTQYF. DNA for the CDR3: TGTGCCAGCAGCCTCGCCTGGGGGGGGGCGGGCACAGATACGCAGTATTTT.

This clonotype was detected a few times. This sequence joins TRBV3-1 and TRBJ1-1; no clear D gene. Trimming removed 7 bases from V and 1 base from J, with 13 bases in between. This CDR3 has 14 amino acids. Germline V gene data show CDR1 as LGHDT and CDR2 as YNNKEL (reference sequence). CDR3: CASTRRQGNTEAFF. In nucleotides, the CDR3 is TGTGCCAGCACGAGGCGCCAAGGGAACACTGAAGCTTTCTTT.

This chain joins TRBV29-1 and TRBJ1-1; D possibly corresponds to TRBD1 (6 bases). The CDR3 totals 11 residues. Germline assignment: CDR1 SQVTM and CDR2 ANQGSEA. Trimming took 7 bases from V and 8 from J, leaving 14 bases between them. CDR3 amino acids: CSARTATEAFF. The CDR3 bases are TGCAGCGCAAGGACAGCCACAGAAGCTTTCTTT.

On this clonotype itself: This may come from a read error, since a much larger clone is one base off. This chain links TRBV27 with TRBJ2-7; D perhaps matches TRBD1 (6 bases). Trimming took 5 bases from V and 4 from J, leaving 21 bases between them. The CDR3 extends over 16 amino acids. CDR1 and CDR2 from the germline V gene are MNHEY and SMNVEV (reference sequence). CDR3 region: CASSLRAGADEYEQYF. CDR3 coding DNA: TGTGCCAGCAGTCTCCGGGCAGGGGCAGACGAGTACGAGCAGTACTTC.

This clonotype occurred many times. The chain employs TRBV7-8 and TRBJ1-1, with D perhaps matching TRBD1 (6 bases). Germline CDR1 SGHVS, CDR2 FQNEAQ. Trimming stripped 6 bases from V and 5 bases from J, with 16 bases between. The CDR3 covers 14 residues. CDR3 amino acids: CASSGGGEGTEAFF. The CDR3 DNA sequence: TGTGCCAGCAGTGGGGGGGGCGAGGGTACTGAAGCTTTCTTT.

This clonotype was seen at least ten times. The chain recombines TRBV7-9 with TRBJ1-2; D is undetermined. There are 14 residues in the CDR3. In germline, CDR1 is SEHNR, CDR2 FQNEAQ (reference sequence). V lost 0 bases and J lost 2, with 7 bases in between. CDR3 sequence reads: CASSLAAGNYGYTF. The DNA of the CDR3 is TGTGCCAGCAGCTTAGCAGCCGGAAACTATGGCTACACCTTC.

This clonotype appeared many times. The chain couples TRBV11-1 to TRBJ2-1; 7 bases map to TRBD1. Germline V gene sequence: CDR1 SGHAT, CDR2 FQDESV (reference sequence). Germline trimming cut 1 base from V and 7 bases from J; bases unmatched to any gene: 7. The CDR3 is 15 amino acids. The CDR3 is CASSLVDRLVNEQFF. The CDR3 nucleotides read TGTGCCAGCAGCTTAGTGGACAGGTTGGTGAATGAGCAGTTCTTC.

The chain links TRBV10-2 to TRBJ1-2, with D tentatively TRBD1 (6 bases). This CDR3 is 15 amino acids long. Deletions cut 0 bases from V and 4 bases from J, with 12 bases between. Germline assignment: CDR1 WSHSY and CDR2 SAAADI. CDR3: CASSESTDRFYGYTF. The DNA for the CDR3 is TGCGCCAGCAGTGAGTCGACGGACAGATTCTATGGCTACACCTTC.

This clonotype was counted a few times. The CDR3, as DNA: TGTGCCAGCAGCCCAAGGACAGGGGGATTCGCAGATACGCAGTATTTT. Its protein is CASSPRTGGFADTQYF. The gene calls are TRBV9 and TRBJ2-3; 10 nucleotides align to TRBD1. The germline V gene encodes CDR1 SGDLS and CDR2 YYNGEE. Unmatched junction bases numbered 9, after V lost 4 bases and J lost 4 bases. The CDR3 sequence is 16 residues long.

V usage is TRBV20-1 and J usage is TRBJ1-2, with 7 bases matching TRBD1. The junction had 9 bases not matched to a gene; V was cut back by 5 bases and J by 3 bases. The CDR3 consists of 14 residues. Germline V gene lookup returns CDR1 DFQATT and CDR2 SNEGSKA (reference sequence). The CDR3 is CSAPPHRGDYGYTF. In DNA form, the CDR3 reads TGCAGTGCTCCGCCCCACAGGGGTGACTATGGCTACACCTTC.